The source of this T cell receptor (beta chain) is a study of blood T cells in healthy people across ages. A second PCR of 7 to 11 cycles used a sample-barcoded 5' primer and a J-beta primer mix. Each CDR3 protein gets one entry after TCRdb re-called the 5' RACE reads with MiXCR. The sample has more than 800,000 distinct CDR3 sequences; more than 35% are singletons. V lost 2 bases, J lost 5 bases, and 7 bases lay in between. This CDR3 is 14 amino acids long. Sequenced sample: blood. The TCR sequence derives from an older woman in good health. This rearrangement joins TRBV12-3 or TRBV12-4 to TRBJ1-6; D gene uncertain. The CDR3 loop reads CASSLSANNSPLHF. The CDR3 DNA is TGTGCCAGCAGTTTATCGGCGAATAATTCACCCCTCCACTTT.